One sample yielded the 13 T cell receptor beta chains listed below, sequenced in a study of graft-versus-host responses after intestinal transplantation (dated by TCRdb to the early 2020s). The method was the immunoSEQ multiplex PCR assay. The source is immuneACCESS, and TCRdb retained only in-frame sequences with V and J called. Part of the clones is not carried over; for the studies checked, unresolved V genes explain less than half of this, and the remainder is unexplained. This sample is represented by around 15,000 clones; around 87% of them were singletons. The top ten clones comprise around 6.3% of the sample. Sequences were derived from bone marrow, sampled around 120 days after intestinal transplantation. The source is a human patient who received an intestinal transplant, so some T cells may come from the graft donor.

The chain combines TRBV2 with TRBJ1-1; D might be TRBD1 (5 bases). V gave up 7 bases and J gave up 0 bases, with 12 bases separating them. This CDR3 has 14 residues. The germline CDR1 and CDR2 sequences are SNHLY and FYNNEI. For the CDR3, the DNA is TGTGCCAGCACGGGGGAAGGAGTGAACACTGAAGCTTTCTTT. This encodes CASTGEGVNTEAFF.

The chain combines TRBV5-4 with TRBJ2-4, with a tentative D call TRBD2 (6 bases). V was trimmed by 3 bases and J by 0 bases, leaving 16 bases between them. CDR3 length: 17 amino acids. Per germline, CDR1 SGHNT and CDR2 YYREEE (reference sequence). The DNA of the CDR3 is TGTGCCAGCAGCTCGGTTACGAAGGGACTAGCCAAAAACATTCAGTACTTC. Encoded protein: CASSSVTKGLAKNIQYF.

The J gene is TRBJ2-5, the V gene TRBV7-9; 8 nucleotides agree with TRBD2. The CDR3 loop spans 16 amino acids. Germline CDR1 reads SEHNR; CDR2 reads FQNEAQ (reference sequence). The J segment lost 1 base and the V segment lost 6 bases, leaving 10 bases of the junction unmatched. The CDR3 protein is CASRPPGLGSQETQYF. The DNA of the CDR3 is TGTGCCAGCAGGCCTCCGGGACTAGGGAGCCAAGAGACCCAGTACTTC.

The gene calls are TRBV6-1 and TRBJ2-1; a weak D match, TRBD2 (6 bases). The CDR3 totals 17 residues. The V end lost 2 bases, the J end lost 4 bases, and 18 bases lay between the germline ends. Germline CDR1 reads MNHNS; CDR2 reads SASEGT. The CDR3 loop reads CASSEFGSRRGYNEQFF. CDR3 in DNA: TGTGCCAGCAGTGAATTCGGGTCCAGGAGGGGATACAATGAGCAGTTCTTC.

This sequence joins TRBV29-1 and TRBJ2-3; 7 bases are shared with TRBD2. CDR3 size: 16 residues. Germline lookup yields CDR1 SQVTM and CDR2 ANQGSEA. V lost 4 bases and J lost 2; bases outside the gene matches: 12. CDR3 amino acids: CSVALAEPIFTDTQYF. CDR3 DNA: TGCAGCGTTGCTCTAGCGGAACCGATATTCACAGATACGCAGTATTTT.

V usage is TRBV29-1 and J usage is TRBJ1-4, with 8 bases that match TRBD1. This CDR3 contains 13 residues. The ends lost 6 bases at V and 6 bases at J; junction bases unmatched: 6. Germline V gene data show CDR1 as SQVTM and CDR2 as ANQGSEA. The CDR3 nucleotides are TGCAGCGTCGTGGACAGGGCATATGAAAAACTGTTTTTT. Amino acids: CSVVDRAYEKLFF.

This sequence joins TRBV12-5 and TRBJ2-3; the D call may be TRBD1 or TRBD2 (5 bases each). Germline CDR1 reads LGHNT; CDR2 reads FRNRAP. The CDR3 totals 14 residues. Trimming took 6 bases from V and 2 from J, leaving 12 bases between them. The CDR3 DNA sequence: TGTGCTAGTGGGAGAGGGACCTACACAGATACGCAGTATTTT. It encodes CASGRGTYTDTQYF. Full variable domain (remainder filled in from reference TRBV12-5 and TRBJ2-3): DARVTQTPRHKVTEMGQEVTMRCQPILGHNTVFWYRQTMMQGLELLAYFRNRAPLDDSGMPKDRFSAEMPDATLATLKIQPSEPRDSAVYFCASGRGTYTDTQYFGPGTRLTVL.

The rearrangement uses TRBV4-3 and TRBJ1-1; no clear D. Germline loops: CDR1 LGHNA, CDR2 YSLEER. V was shortened by 7 bases and J by 8 bases, with 14 bases between the two germline ends. The length of the CDR3 is 12 residues. For the CDR3, the DNA is TGCGCCAGCAACATGAAGAACGAGGAAGCTTTCTTT. Residues: CASNMKNEEAFF.

The rearrangement links TRBV19 to TRBJ2-1, with D tentatively TRBD2 (6 bases). Trimming took 3 bases from V and 2 from J, leaving 11 bases between them. The germline gives CDR1 LNHDA, CDR2 SQIVND (reference sequence). The length of the CDR3 is 15 residues. The CDR3 loop reads CASSMTSWAYNEQFF. CDR3 coding DNA: TGTGCCAGTAGTATGACTAGTTGGGCCTACAATGAGCAGTTCTTC.

V and J are TRBV29-1 and TRBJ2-5; 14 bases are a match to TRBD2. CDR3 size: 16 residues. Germline V gene lookup returns CDR1 SQVTM and CDR2 ANQGSEA. J was trimmed by 5 bases and V by 8 bases; bases with no gene match: 13. The CDR3 sequence is CSTTGTSGSSTETQYF. The CDR3, as DNA: TGCAGCACGACCGGGACTAGCGGGAGCAGTACGGAGACCCAGTACTTC.

This clone was found a few times. The chain links TRBV7-6 to TRBJ1-5; weak D call: TRBD1 (6 bases). The CDR3 loop spans 15 amino acids. CDR1 and CDR2 (germline): SGHVS, FNYEAQ. The germline V and J ends were trimmed by 4 bases and 3 bases, with 13 bases remaining between them. Here the CDR3 reads CASSSGRQVNQPQHF. DNA of the CDR3: TGTGCCAGCAGCTCGGGTCGACAGGTCAATCAGCCCCAGCATTTT.

With regard to this clone: Sequence at one end of the junction differs from germline and may be a read error. Here the CDR3 reads CASSASGQGAEAFF. DNA of the CDR3: TGTGCCAGCAGCGCCTCCGGACAGGGGGCTGAGGCTTTCTTT. This chain links TRBV9 with TRBJ1-1, with 11 positions matching TRBD1. CDR1 is SGDLS and CDR2 is YYNGEE in the germline V gene. CDR3 size: 14 residues.

In its sample, this clone was seen once. This chain joins TRBV28 and TRBJ1-5; D is unclear. The V gene's germline CDR1 is MDHEN and CDR2 SYDVKM. The CDR3 spans 14 residues. V was shortened by 2 bases and J by 4 bases, with 9 bases between the two germline ends. CDR3 in DNA: TGTGCCAGCAGTTTAGGGCAGCCAAATCAGCCCCAGCATTTT. This sequence encodes CASSLGQPNQPQHF. Drawing the rest from reference TRBV28 and TRBJ1-5, the complete variable domain is DVKVTQSSRYLVKRTGEKVFLECVQDMDHENMFWYRQDPGLGLRLIYFSYDVKMKEKGDIPEGYSVSREKKERFSLILESASTNQTSMYLCASSLGQPNQPQHFGDGTRLSIL.